Listed below are T cell receptor beta chains from one sample, sequenced in a study of early T cells in non-severe SARS-CoV-2 infection. TCRdb itself ran the 5' RACE reads through MiXCR, one entry per CDR3 protein. Found here are approximately 76,000 distinct CDR3 sequences, roughly 12% of them singletons; the top ten hold 4.7%. The sequencing input was whole blood. Receptor source: an adult who was a healthcare worker with PCR-confirmed SARS-CoV-2 infection or an uninfected control (not recorded which). Each CDR3 is given with its conserved first and last residue. Each record gives: J gene, D gene, clone size, V gene, CDR3 DNA, CDR3 protein. A D gene is named only where the DNA matches it firmly. Some rows mark clone size as missing; the rest say once, few, many or name a class of expanded clone.

TRBJ1-1	NA	NA	TRBV29-1	TGCAGCGTCGTTCCCGGGGGCACTGAAGCTTTCTTT	CSVVPGGTEAFF
TRBJ2-6	TRBD1	many	TRBV29-1	TGCAGCGTACGACAGGGCTCTGGGGCCAACGTCCTGACTTTC	CSVRQGSGANVLTF
TRBJ1-6	NA	few	TRBV5-1	TGCGCCAGCAGCTTAGACACGGATAATTCACCCCTCCACTTT	CASSLDTDNSPLHF
TRBJ2-1	TRBD2	NA	TRBV28	TGTGCCAGCAGTCCCCGGACTAGCGGGGGTAATGAGCAGTTCTTC	CASSPRTSGGNEQFF
TRBJ1-3	TRBD1	few	TRBV28	TGTGCCAGCAGACAGGGGCTTCCTGGAAACACCATATATTTT	CASRQGLPGNTIYF
TRBJ2-3	TRBD2	NA	TRBV24-1	TGTGCCACCGCCCCCGGGACTAGCGGGGGGGATACGCAGTATTTT	CATAPGTSGGDTQYF
TRBJ1-4	NA	few	TRBV18	TGTGCCAGCTCACCATGGGGAGGGGACGAAAAACTGTTTTTT	CASSPWGGDEKLFF
TRBJ1-2	TRBD1	many	TRBV3-1	TGTGCCAGCAGCCAACCGGGACAGGGACTTGGTTATGGCTACACCTTC	CASSQPGQGLGYGYTF
TRBJ2-1	NA	few	TRBV7-8	TGTGCCAGCAAAACAGCCGGCTATGAGCAGTTCTTC	CASKTAGYEQFF
TRBJ1-6	TRBD1	few	TRBV5-5	TGTGCCAGCAGCTCCTTTCGACAGGGAGGTAATTCACCCCTCCACTTT	CASSSFRQGGNSPLHF
TRBJ2-5	NA	many	TRBV5-1	TGCGCCAGCAGCTTGCGACAGAAAGAGACCCAGTACTTC	CASSLRQKETQYF
TRBJ2-5	NA	few	TRBV15	TGTGCCACCAGCAGAGCAGGGGGGCCAGAGACCCAGTACTTC	CATSRAGGPETQYF
TRBJ1-1	NA	few	TRBV20-1	TGCAGTGCTAGTCCCGCGATTCGATCCACTGAAGCTTTCTTT	CSASPAIRSTEAFF
TRBJ2-5	NA	few	TRBV6-5	TGTGCCAGCAGCCCCGCGACAGGACCAGAGACCCAGTACTTC	CASSPATGPETQYF
TRBJ2-2	NA	NA	TRBV18	TGTGCCAGCTCGTCGACCGGGACACCGAACACCGGGGAGCTGTTTTTT	CASSSTGTPNTGELFF
TRBJ2-1	TRBD1	many	TRBV6-6	TGTGCCAGCAGTTACTCGCGGACAGGGGTTGGGATTAGTGAGCAGTTCTTC	CASSYSRTGVGISEQFF
TRBJ1-6	NA	NA	TRBV7-9	TGTGCCAGCAGACAATCCGAAGTTGGGGGCAAAACTCCTGGGGATTCACCCCTCCACTTT	CASRQSEVGGKTPGDSPLHF
TRBJ1-5	TRBD1	many	TRBV30	TGTGCCTGGAGTGCCACTGACAGGGGGAGTGTGGGCAATCAGCCCCAGCATTTT	CAWSATDRGSVGNQPQHF
TRBJ1-5	NA	many	TRBV6-2/TRBV6-3	TGTGCCAGCAGTTACCGTAGCAATCAGCCCCAGCATTTT	CASSYRSNQPQHF
TRBJ2-7	NA	many	TRBV19	TGTGCCAGTAGTACTCGGGCCGGGGGCGAGCAGTACTTC	CASSTRAGGEQYF
TRBJ2-1	NA	once	TRBV4-1	TGCGCCAGCAGCCAAGAATGGGGGGGCCACAATGAGCAGTTCTTC	CASSQEWGGHNEQFF
TRBJ2-2	NA	many	TRBV11-3	TGTGCCAGCAGCTTAGTATCGTCCGGGGAGCTGTTTTTT	CASSLVSSGELFF
TRBJ2-1	NA	NA	TRBV19	TGTGCCAGTACCTCCGACAACAATGAGCAGTTCTTC	CASTSDNNEQFF
TRBJ2-3	NA	many	TRBV30	TGTGCCTGGAGTGTGAAGGGAGATACGCAGTATTTT	CAWSVKGDTQYF
TRBJ1-2	NA	few	TRBV18	TGTGCCAGCTCCCCGACACGGGAGGCAATCTATGGCTACACCTTC	CASSPTREAIYGYTF
TRBJ1-2	NA	few	TRBV6-1	TGTGCCAGCAGTGAACCACCTAACTATGGCTACACCTTC	CASSEPPNYGYTF
TRBJ1-3	NA	few	TRBV7-6	TGTGCCAGCAGCTCCCGGACGGATATCTCTGGAAACACCATATATTTT	CASSSRTDISGNTIYF
TRBJ2-7	NA	few	TRBV5-1	TGCGCCAGCACCCTGGGGGGCTCCTACGAGCAGTACTTC	CASTLGGSYEQYF